There are a few counts of the clone carrying this TCR beta chain. The antigen is not known. TCRdb re-called the 5' RACE reads through MiXCR, storing one row per CDR3 protein. The data contain about 200,000 distinct CDR3 sequences, 7.5% to 10% of them singletons. The data are from a study of T-cell memory formation after mild COVID-19. At the level of the study: The TCR clusters were mostly specific to one donor.

Study-wide points: Second-wave clones with a day 37 peak had unconfirmed SARS-CoV-2 specificity.

With 6 bases removed from V and 4 bases from J, the gap between germline ends came to 10 bases. Per the germline V gene, CDR1 is DFQATT and CDR2 is SNEGSKA (reference sequence). There are 12 residues in the CDR3. This receptor was identified in a man younger than 35 who had mild COVID-19 (a few samples of this study predate the infection). Cell type and time point are not known. The chain links TRBV20-1 to TRBJ1-3, with D uncertain. The sequenced material came from PBMCs or a T cell subset sorted from them (not recorded which). The CDR3 DNA is TGCAGTGCCGCCACCGAAGGAAACACCATATATTTT. Translated, it gives CSAATEGNTIYF.